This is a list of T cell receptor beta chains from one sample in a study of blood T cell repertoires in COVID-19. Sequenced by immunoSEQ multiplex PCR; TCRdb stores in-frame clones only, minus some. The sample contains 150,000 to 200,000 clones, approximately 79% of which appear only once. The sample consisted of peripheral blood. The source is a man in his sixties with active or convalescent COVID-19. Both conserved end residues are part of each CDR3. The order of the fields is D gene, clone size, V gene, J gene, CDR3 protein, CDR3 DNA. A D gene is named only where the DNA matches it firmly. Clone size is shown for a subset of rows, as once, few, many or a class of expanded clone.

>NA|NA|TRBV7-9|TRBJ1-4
CASSSFGTGGEKLFF
TGTGCCAGCAGCTCATTCGGGACGGGAGGGGAAAAACTGTTTTTT
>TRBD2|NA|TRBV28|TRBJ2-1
CASSLAGREVQFF
TGTGCCAGCAGTTTGGCCGGGCGGGAGGTGCAGTTCTTC
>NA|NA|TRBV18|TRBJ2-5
CASSPETGMGETQYF
TGTGCCAGCTCACCAGAAACAGGGATGGGAGAGACCCAGTACTTC
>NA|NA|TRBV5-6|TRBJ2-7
CASSFPTDSYEQYF
TGTGCCAGCAGCTTTCCGACAGATTCCTACGAGCAGTACTTC
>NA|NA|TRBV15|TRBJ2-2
CATSRDLLQGTGELFF
TGTGCCACCAGCAGAGATCTTTTACAGGGCACCGGGGAGCTGTTTTTT
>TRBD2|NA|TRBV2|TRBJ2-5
CASTGLAAPGETQYF
TGTGCCAGCACCGGACTAGCGGCTCCCGGAGAGACCCAGTACTTC
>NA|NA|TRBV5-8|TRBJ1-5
CASSLVAVGLYSNQPQHF
TGTGCCAGCAGCTTGGTGGCAGTCGGACTATATAGCAATCAGCCCCAGCATTTT
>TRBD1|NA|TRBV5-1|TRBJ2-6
CASSPQGDSHSGANVLTF
TGCGCCAGCAGCCCTCAGGGGGACAGTCACTCTGGGGCCAACGTCCTGACTTTC
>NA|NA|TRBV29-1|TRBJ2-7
CSVGGSSTEQYF
TGCAGCGTTGGAGGGAGTAGCACCGAGCAGTACTTC
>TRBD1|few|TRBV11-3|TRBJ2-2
CASSSGTDNTGELFF
TGTGCCAGCAGCTCAGGGACAGATAACACCGGGGAGCTGTTTTTT
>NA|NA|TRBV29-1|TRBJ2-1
CSVEGFWQNEQFF
TGCAGCGTGGAGGGGTTTTGGCAAAATGAGCAGTTCTTC
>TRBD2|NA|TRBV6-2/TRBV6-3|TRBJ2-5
CASSPRRGARETQYF
TGTGCCAGCAGCCCGAGGCGGGGGGCCAGGGAGACCCAGTACTTC
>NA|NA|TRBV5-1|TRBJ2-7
CASSVTGSYEQYF
TGCGCTAGCAGCGTTACAGGTTCCTACGAGCAGTACTTC
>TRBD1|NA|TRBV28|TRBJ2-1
CASSLSLHRRQGANEQFF
TGTGCCAGCAGTTTATCCCTTCACAGACGACAGGGGGCGAATGAGCAGTTCTTC
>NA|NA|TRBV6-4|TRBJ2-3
CASSLDRRTDTQYF
TGTGCCAGCAGTCTGGACAGACGCACAGATACGCAGTATTTT
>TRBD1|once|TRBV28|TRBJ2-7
CASSPSGQGSYEQYF
TGTGCCAGCAGTCCATCAGGACAGGGGAGCTACGAGCAGTACTTC
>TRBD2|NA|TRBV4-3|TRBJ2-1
CASAPGGGRSRNEQFF
TGCGCCAGCGCCCCGGGGGGCGGGAGGTCGCGCAATGAGCAGTTCTTC
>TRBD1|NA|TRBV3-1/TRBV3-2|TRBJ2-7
CASSPGTGGYEQYF
TGTGCCAGCAGCCCTGGGACAGGGGGGTACGAGCAGTACTTC
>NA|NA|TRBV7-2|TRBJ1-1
CASNLKAGALNTEAFF
TGTGCCAGCAACCTCAAGGCGGGGGCCTTGAACACTGAAGCTTTCTTT
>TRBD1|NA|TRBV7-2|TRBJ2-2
CASSPGTGGGPGELFF
TGTGCCAGCAGCCCCGGGACAGGAGGTGGGCCCGGGGAGCTGTTTTTT
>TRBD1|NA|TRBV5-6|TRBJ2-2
CASRSPPGQGAGTGELFF
TGTGCCAGCAGGTCTCCTCCGGGACAGGGGGCTGGAACCGGGGAGCTGTTTTTT
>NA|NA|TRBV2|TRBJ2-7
CASSPTSGYYEQYF
TGTGCCAGCAGCCCGACTAGTGGCTACTACGAGCAGTACTTC
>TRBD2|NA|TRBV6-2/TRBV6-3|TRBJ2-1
CASSHTGLAGALLF
TGTGCCAGCAGCCACACAGGGCTAGCGGGAGCTTTGCTCTTC
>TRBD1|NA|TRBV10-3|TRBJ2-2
CAISEGTGVTGELFF
TGTGCCATCAGTGAGGGGACAGGGGTCACCGGGGAGCTGTTTTTT
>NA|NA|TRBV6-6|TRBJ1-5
CASSLDQGSNQPQHF
TGTGCCAGCAGTTTGGACCAGGGGAGCAATCAGCCCCAGCATTTT
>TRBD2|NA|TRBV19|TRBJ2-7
CATFPGTSGADYEQYF
TGTGCCACGTTTCCCGGGACTAGCGGAGCGGACTACGAGCAGTACTTC
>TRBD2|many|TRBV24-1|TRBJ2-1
CATSERTSGRIHEQFF
TGTGCCACCAGTGAGCGGACTAGCGGGAGGATCCATGAGCAGTTCTTC
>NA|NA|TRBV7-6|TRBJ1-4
CASSLQPHGGLGEKLFF
TGTGCCAGCAGCCTGCAACCCCACGGGGGGTTAGGTGAAAAACTGTTTTTT
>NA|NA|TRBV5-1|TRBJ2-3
CASSEGLADTQYF
TGCGCCAGCAGCGAGGGGCTAGCGGATACGCAGTATTTT
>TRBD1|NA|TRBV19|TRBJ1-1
CASSPNPSRTGGKMNTEAFF
TGTGCCAGTAGTCCAAACCCAAGTAGGACAGGGGGCAAGATGAACACTGAAGCTTTCTTT
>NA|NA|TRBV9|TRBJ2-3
CASSGWDITDTQYF
TGTGCCAGCAGCGGATGGGACATCACAGATACGCAGTATTTT
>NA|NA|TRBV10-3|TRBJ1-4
CAISENRAQEKLFF
TGTGCCATCAGTGAGAACAGGGCTCAGGAAAAACTGTTTTTT
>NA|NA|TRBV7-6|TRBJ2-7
CASSQLQGVSYEQYF
TGTGCCAGCAGCCAATTACAGGGTGTCTCCTACGAGCAGTACTTC
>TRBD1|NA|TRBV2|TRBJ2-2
CASRRQGANTGELFF
TGTGCCAGCCGCCGACAGGGAGCGAACACCGGGGAGCTGTTTTTT
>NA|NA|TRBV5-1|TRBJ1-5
CASSVGGVNQPQHF
TGCGCCAGCAGCGTAGGAGGGGTAAATCAGCCCCAGCATTTT
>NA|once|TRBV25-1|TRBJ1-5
CASSATPGQPQHF
TGTGCCAGCAGTGCGACCCCGGGACAGCCCCAGCATTTT
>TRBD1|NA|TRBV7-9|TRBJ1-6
CASSRTGFNSPLHF
TGTGCCAGCAGCCGGACAGGCTTTAATTCACCCCTCCACTTT
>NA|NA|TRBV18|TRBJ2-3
CASSPPTGGPTDTQYF
TGTGCCAGCTCACCACCTACTGGCGGCCCCACAGATACGCAGTATTTT
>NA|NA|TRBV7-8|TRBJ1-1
CASSLGRNTEAFF
TGTGCCAGCAGCTTAGGGAGGAACACTGAAGCTTTCTTT
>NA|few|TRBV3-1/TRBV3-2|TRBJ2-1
CASSLLDSLNEQFF
TGTGCCAGCAGCCTGCTAGATTCCCTGAATGAGCAGTTCTTC
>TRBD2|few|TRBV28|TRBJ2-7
CASSLPMASGGGYEQYF
TGTGCCAGCAGTCTACCTATGGCTAGCGGGGGGGGCTACGAGCAGTACTTC
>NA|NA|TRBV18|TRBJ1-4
CASSPRGPNEKLFF
TGTGCCAGCTCACCACGGGGCCCTAATGAAAAACTGTTTTTT
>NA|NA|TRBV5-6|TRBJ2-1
CASSLSNEQFF
TGTGCCAGTTCCCTAAGCAATGAGCAGTTCTTC
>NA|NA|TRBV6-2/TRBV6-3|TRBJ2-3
CASSGAPTSFQADTQYF
TGTGCCAGCAGTGGGGCCCCTACTAGCTTCCAGGCAGATACGCAGTATTTT
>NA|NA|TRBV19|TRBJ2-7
CASRTWKEATRSYEQYF
TGTGCCAGTCGGACGTGGAAGGAGGCGACAAGGTCCTACGAGCAGTACTTC
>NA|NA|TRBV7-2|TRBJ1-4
CASSLVLGPNEKLFF
TGTGCCAGCAGCTTAGTTTTGGGGCCTAATGAAAAACTGTTTTTT
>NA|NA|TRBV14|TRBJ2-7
CASSQDMSYEQYF
TGTGCCAGCAGCCAAGATATGTCCTACGAGCAGTACTTC
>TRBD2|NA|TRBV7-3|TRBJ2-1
CASSSKTSGYNEQFF
TGTGCCAGCAGCTCAAAGACTAGCGGGTACAATGAGCAGTTCTTC
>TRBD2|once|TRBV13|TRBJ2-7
CASSLRAGGPHEQYF
TGTGCCAGCAGCTTAAGGGCGGGAGGGCCCCACGAGCAGTACTTC
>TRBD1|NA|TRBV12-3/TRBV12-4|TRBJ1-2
CASSSGTVYGYTF
TGTGCCAGCAGTTCCGGGACAGTGTATGGCTACACCTTC
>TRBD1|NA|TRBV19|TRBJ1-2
CASSYSGTGDYGYTF
TGTGCCAGTAGTTATTCCGGGACAGGTGACTATGGCTACACCTTC
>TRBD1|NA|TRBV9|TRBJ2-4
CASRTGLKLAKNIQYF
TGTGCCAGTCGGACAGGCCTTAAACTAGCCAAAAACATTCAGTACTTC
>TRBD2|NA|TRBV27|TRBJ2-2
CASSSGGGRDTGELFF
TGTGCCAGCAGTTCAGGCGGGGGAAGGGACACCGGGGAGCTGTTTTTT